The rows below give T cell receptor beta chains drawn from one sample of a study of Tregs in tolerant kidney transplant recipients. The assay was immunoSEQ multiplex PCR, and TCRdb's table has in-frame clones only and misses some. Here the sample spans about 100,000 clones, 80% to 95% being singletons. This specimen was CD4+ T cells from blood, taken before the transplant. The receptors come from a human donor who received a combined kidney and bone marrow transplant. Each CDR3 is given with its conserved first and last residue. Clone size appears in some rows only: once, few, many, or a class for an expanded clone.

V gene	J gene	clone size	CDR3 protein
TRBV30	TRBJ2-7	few	CAWGLDRGSPPGF
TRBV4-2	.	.	CASSLFRDATYEQYF
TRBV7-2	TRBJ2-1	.	CASSHFGDGGNEQFF
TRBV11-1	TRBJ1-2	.	CASSLEGRNYGYTF
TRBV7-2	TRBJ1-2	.	CASSPRQPTYGYTF
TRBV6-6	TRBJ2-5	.	CASVNKRGGAGTQYF
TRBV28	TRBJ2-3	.	CASSQSAGGTQYF
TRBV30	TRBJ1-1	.	CAWSVLAGGNTEAFF
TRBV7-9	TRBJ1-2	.	CASSATGGRGYGYTF
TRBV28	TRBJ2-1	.	CASSFRTSGGTKQFF
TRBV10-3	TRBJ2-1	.	CAISPLLAGGPVGLSEQFF
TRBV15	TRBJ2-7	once	CATSRDPGTYEQYF
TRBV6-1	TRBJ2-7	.	CASSVLQGGVEQYF
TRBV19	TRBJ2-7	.	CASSIVQGYEQYF
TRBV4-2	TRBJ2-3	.	CASSQGVAPSTDTQYF
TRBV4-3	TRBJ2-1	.	CASSREIQTSSGSDYEQFF
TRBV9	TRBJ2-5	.	CASSVHRTSGGRETQYF
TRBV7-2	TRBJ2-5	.	CASSLAGTKRLGVTQYF
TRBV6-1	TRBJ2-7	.	CASRAGGYYEQYF
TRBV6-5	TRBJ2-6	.	CASSYSRSGANVLTF
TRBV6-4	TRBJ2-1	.	CASRRLAGGQEQFF
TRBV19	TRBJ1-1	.	CASSILTGRKSNTEAFF
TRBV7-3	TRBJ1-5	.	CASSLTGEGQPQHF
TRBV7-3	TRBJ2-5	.	CASSLNAGGETQYF
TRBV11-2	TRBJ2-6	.	CASRKAGTGDSGANVLTF
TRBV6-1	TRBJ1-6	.	CASSERPDSPLHF
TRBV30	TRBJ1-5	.	CAWSPDTNQPQHF
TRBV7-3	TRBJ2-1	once	CASSLAGGWNEQFF
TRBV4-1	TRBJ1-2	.	CASSQGQGAWNYGYTF
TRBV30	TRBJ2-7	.	CAWSVSGYEQYF
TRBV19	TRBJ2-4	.	CASSTQNRGKNIQYF
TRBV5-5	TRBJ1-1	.	CASSLGALNTEAFF
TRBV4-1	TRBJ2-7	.	CASSRLPGEYEQYF
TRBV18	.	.	CASSAGLADNYEQYF
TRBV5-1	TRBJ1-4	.	CASSLGVATNEKLFF
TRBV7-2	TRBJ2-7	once	CASRGLGFEQYF
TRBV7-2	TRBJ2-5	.	CASLTRTGGQETQYF
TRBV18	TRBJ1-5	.	CASSPSGVGNQPQHF
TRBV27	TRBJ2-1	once	CASSLGGGARLSSYNEQFF
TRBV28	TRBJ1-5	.	CASSGTGVSNQPQHF
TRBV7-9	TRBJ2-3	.	CASSSGLADITDTQYF
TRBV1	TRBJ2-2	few	CTSSPSQVNGRITGELFF
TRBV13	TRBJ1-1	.	CASSLGFSEAFF
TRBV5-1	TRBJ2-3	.	CASSLLTGEDTQYF
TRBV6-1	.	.	CASRNRPSYEQYF
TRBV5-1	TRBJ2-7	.	CASSLTYSSYEQYF
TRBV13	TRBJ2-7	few	CASSLKLTTYEQYF
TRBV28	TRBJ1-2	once	CASSLLRRGYTF